These 31 T cell receptor beta chains came from one sample sequenced in a study of T cell responses to AZD1222 COVID-19 vaccine. The method was immunoSEQ multiplex PCR; TCRdb's version includes in-frame clones alone and lacks a portion of them. The sample lists roughly 150,000 clones; around nine tenths were seen once. The material sequenced was peripheral blood, taken 28 days after the second AZD1222 dose. These TCRs come from an adult who received the AZD1222 COVID-19 vaccine.

The rearrangement uses TRBV18 and TRBJ1-3; D gene ambiguous. V was trimmed by 5 bases and J by 8 bases, leaving 13 bases between them. Germline CDR1 and CDR2: KGHSH and LQKENI. The CDR3 consists of 13 residues. Here the CDR3 reads CASSSSLGDTIYF. The CDR3 bases are TGTGCCAGCTCATCATCCCTCGGGGACACCATATATTTT. Together with reference TRBV18 and TRBJ1-3, the CDR3 gives the full variable domain: NAGVMQNPRHLVRRRGQEARLRCSPMKGHSHVYWYRQLPEEGLKFMVYLQKENIIDESGMPKERFSAEFPKEGPSILRIQQVVRGDSAAYFCASSSSLGDTIYFGEGSWLTVV.

The rearrangement joins TRBV3-1 (or the pseudogene TRBV3-2) to TRBJ2-3; 14 bases map to TRBD2. Germline V gives CDR1 LGHDT, CDR2 YNNKEL (reference sequence). Trimming removed 0 bases from V and 2 bases from J; junction bases left unmatched: 16. This CDR3 has 22 residues. For the CDR3, the DNA is TGTGCCAGCAGCCAAGACACTTGGACTAGCGGGGGGACTTCCTTTCCCACAGATACGCAGTATTTT. This codes for CASSQDTWTSGGTSFPTDTQYF.

This clone appeared once. The chain uses TRBV3-1 (or the pseudogene TRBV3-2) and TRBJ2-7, with a tentative D call TRBD2 (5 bases). Trimming took off 1 base at V and 5 bases at J, with 18 bases between the two ends. This CDR3 is 16 amino acids long. Germline assignment: CDR1 LGHDT and CDR2 YNNKEL (reference sequence). This CDR3 is CASSQVSTRLTDEQYF. In DNA, the CDR3 is TGTGCCAGCAGCCAAGTGAGCACTAGGCTTACCGACGAGCAGTACTTC.

For the CDR3, the DNA is TGTGCCAGCAAGCGGCAGGGGGTGGATGGCTACACCTTC. Translated: CASKRQGVDGYTF. The V call is TRBV28, the J call TRBJ1-2, with 7 bases that match TRBD1. Trimming cost V 7 bases and J 6 bases; bases outside gene matches: 8. This CDR3 region has 13 residues. Germline V gives CDR1 MDHEN, CDR2 SYDVKM.

The V call is TRBV27, the J call TRBJ2-2; D gene unclear. This CDR3 has 13 amino acids. Germline values: CDR1 MNHEY, CDR2 SMNVEV (reference sequence). The V and J ends lost 3 bases and 2 bases respectively, with 4 bases between them. The CDR3 protein is CASSFPNTGELFF. The CDR3 nucleotides read TGTGCCAGCAGTTTCCCCAACACCGGGGAGCTGTTTTTT.

This clone was counted once. The J gene is TRBJ1-5, the V gene TRBV3-1 (or the pseudogene TRBV3-2); D possibly corresponds to TRBD1 (6 bases). CDR1 is LGHDT and CDR2 is YNNKEL in the germline V gene (reference sequence). With 4 bases removed from V and 2 bases from J, the gap between germline ends came to 12 bases. CDR3 size: 15 residues. CDR3 sequence reads: CASSPTGWGNQPQHF. The DNA for the CDR3 is TGTGCCAGCAGCCCAACAGGGTGGGGCAATCAGCCCCAGCATTTT.

This rearrangement joins TRBV4-2 to TRBJ1-2; weak D call: TRBD1 (6 bases). The CDR3 has 15 amino acids. The germline V and J ends were trimmed by 1 base and 4 bases, with 13 bases remaining between them. The germline CDR1 and CDR2 sequences are LGHNA and YNFKEQ. CDR3 in DNA: TGTGCCAGCAGCCAAGGTGGAGGGGGTTCCTATGGCTACACCTTC. It codes for CASSQGGGGSYGYTF.

The V call is TRBV12-5, the J call TRBJ2-5; 11 bases are shared with TRBD1. The CDR3 extends over 14 amino acids. Per germline, CDR1 LGHNT and CDR2 FRNRAP. The J segment lost 4 bases and the V segment lost 5 bases, leaving 3 bases of the junction unmatched. CDR3 amino acids: CASGLGTGGETQYF. The CDR3, as DNA: TGTGCTAGTGGTCTCGGGACAGGGGGAGAGACCCAGTACTTC.

The V call is TRBV9, the J call TRBJ2-7, with TRBD1 identical over 9 bases. This CDR3 contains 14 residues. J was trimmed by 6 bases and V by 0 bases; bases with no gene match: 4. From germline, CDR1 is SGDLS and CDR2 YYNGEE. The CDR3 region is CASSVEQGAGEQYF. The DNA for the CDR3 is TGTGCCAGCAGCGTAGAACAGGGGGCTGGCGAGCAGTACTTC.

The rearrangement uses TRBV19 and TRBJ1-2, with D maybe TRBD1 (5 bases). Germline-derived CDR1 and CDR2 are LNHDA and SQIVND (reference sequence). This CDR3 has 15 residues. Trimming pared 6 bases from V and 2 bases from J, leaving 16 bases between. Here the CDR3 reads CASSTSSGTNYGYTF. CDR3 bases: TGTGCCAGTAGCACCTCCTCTGGGACCAACTATGGCTACACCTTC.

The genes are TRBV5-1 and TRBJ1-3; D may be TRBD1 (6 bases). Trimming stripped 0 bases from V and 0 bases from J, with 13 bases between. There are 17 residues in the CDR3. Germline values: CDR1 SGHRS, CDR2 YFSETQ. The CDR3 DNA follows: TGCGCCAGCAGCTTGGCCGGGACAAGACGCTCTGGAAACACCATATATTTT. Translated: CASSLAGTRRSGNTIYF.

This clone was seen a few times. This chain links TRBV19 with TRBJ2-7; maybe TRBD2 (6 bases). Trimming cost V 6 bases and J 1 base, with 13 bases left between them. The CDR3 has 14 amino acids. The V gene's germline CDR1 is LNHDA and CDR2 SQIVND (reference sequence). In DNA form, the CDR3 reads TGTGCCAGTAGCCCCGGGAGATTATCCTACGAGCAGTACTTC. Translation gives CASSPGRLSYEQYF.

A single count supports this clone. V is TRBV24-1 and J is TRBJ1-2, with D tentatively TRBD1 (5 bases). This CDR3 spans 15 amino acids. The ends were cut back, 3 bases at V and 4 bases at J, with 14 bases in the middle. Looked up from germline, CDR1 is KGHDR and CDR2 is SFDVKD. DNA of the CDR3: TGTGCCACCAGTGATAGCGCGCAGGGACCCTATGGCTACACCTTC. Amino acid sequence: CATSDSAQGPYGYTF.

Only a few counts were recorded for this clone. The J gene is TRBJ2-7, the V gene TRBV14, with D perhaps TRBD1 or TRBD2 (5 bases each). This CDR3 contains 20 residues. Germline V lookup: CDR1 SGHDN, CDR2 FVKESK. The ends were cut back, 7 bases at V and 3 bases at J, with 34 bases in the middle. Here the CDR3 reads CASILRVGATSELENYEQYF. The CDR3, as DNA: TGTGCCAGCATCCTCCGGGTCGGGGCGACATCCGAACTTGAAAACTACGAGCAGTACTTC.

V usage is TRBV10-2 and J usage is TRBJ2-1, with 9 nucleotides matching TRBD1. The CDR3 length is 14 residues. CDR1 and CDR2 (germline): WSHSY, SAAADI. The trim removed 6 bases at V and 7 bases at J, leaving 7 bases unmatched. For the CDR3, the DNA is TGCGCCAGCAGAACTTCCGGGACAGGGAATGAGCAGTTCTTC. Translating gives CASRTSGTGNEQFF.

The V call is TRBV4-2, the J call TRBJ1-2; TRBD1 aligns across 9 bases. Germline assignment: CDR1 LGHNA and CDR2 YNFKEQ. J was trimmed by 4 bases and V by 5 bases; bases with no gene match: 8. The CDR3 runs 15 residues. This chain's CDR3 is CASSSGTGRLYGYTF. In nucleotides, the CDR3 is TGTGCCAGCAGCTCCGGGACAGGGCGACTCTATGGCTACACCTTC.

The rearrangement joins TRBV9 to TRBJ1-1; a weak D match, TRBD1 (6 bases). Trimming removed 6 bases at V and 7 bases at J, with 16 bases between. The germline V gene has CDR1 SGDLS and CDR2 YYNGEE. CDR3 length equals 13 residues. CDR3 sequence: CASTAGGRVEAFF. CDR3 sequence (DNA): TGTGCCAGCACTGCGGGGGGGCGTGTTGAAGCTTTCTTT.

The chain links TRBV3-1 (or the pseudogene TRBV3-2) to TRBJ1-5; D possibly corresponds to TRBD1 (6 bases). Trimming cost V 2 bases and J 8 bases, with 22 bases left between them. The CDR3 totals 17 residues. Germline values: CDR1 LGHDT, CDR2 YNNKEL (reference sequence). The CDR3 loop is CASSQPRGLAGGEPQHF. For the CDR3, the DNA is TGTGCCAGCAGCCAACCCAGGGGACTCGCTGGGGGGGAGCCCCAGCATTTT.

The J gene is TRBJ2-2, the V gene TRBV7-9, with TRBD1 matching over 7 bases. With 3 bases clipped from V and 4 bases from J, the junction kept 2 bases outside the gene matches. The V gene's germline CDR1 is SEHNR and CDR2 FQNEAQ (reference sequence). The CDR3 is 14 residues long. CDR3 coding DNA: TGTGCCAGCAGCTTCAGGGGGTTCACCGGGGAGCTGTTTTTT. Encoded protein: CASSFRGFTGELFF.

This sequence joins TRBV6-2 or TRBV6-3 and TRBJ1-5; TRBD1 agrees at 10 bases. The V and J ends lost 2 bases and 6 bases, in that order; junction bases with no gene match: 7. The CDR3 covers 16 residues. Germline CDR1 and CDR2: MNHEY and SVGEGT. The CDR3 sequence: CASSYDRDRGAQPQHF. CDR3 sequence (DNA): TGTGCCAGCAGTTACGATCGGGACAGGGGCGCTCAGCCCCAGCATTTT.

The chain links TRBV7-2 to TRBJ2-3; possibly TRBD1 for D (5 bases). The CDR3 is 14 amino acids. Trimming shortened V by 4 bases and J by 3 bases, and 11 bases separated the two germline ends. Germline lookup yields CDR1 SGHTA and CDR2 FQGNSA. In nucleotides, the CDR3 is TGTGCCAGCAGCTCAGGGCGTGGGACAGATACGCAGTATTTT. It specifies CASSSGRGTDTQYF.

CDR3 in amino acids: CASSYLAGLGETQYF. The CDR3 bases are TGTGCCAGCAGTTACCTGGCAGGGTTGGGTGAGACCCAGTACTTC. The chain uses TRBV6-5 and TRBJ2-5, with D maybe TRBD1 (5 bases). V was trimmed by 2 bases and J by 5 bases, leaving 15 bases between them. The CDR3 is made up of 15 amino acids. Germline V gene sequence: CDR1 MNHEY, CDR2 SVGAGI.

The rearrangement links TRBV28 to TRBJ2-7; D is perhaps TRBD1 (6 bases). The CDR3 contains 13 residues. CDR1 is MDHEN, CDR2 SYDVKM, per germline. The V end lost 7 bases, the J end lost 5 bases, and 15 bases lay between the germline ends. In nucleotides, the CDR3 is TGTGCCAGCAACTTAGTCAGGGGCCACGAGCAGTACTTC. Amino acid sequence: CASNLVRGHEQYF.

CDR3 sequence: CASSQGQNEKLFF. The DNA for the CDR3 is TGTGCCAGCAGCCAAGGGCAGAATGAAAAACTGTTTTTT. This chain connects TRBV3-1 (or the pseudogene TRBV3-2) to TRBJ1-4; D is uncertain. The V end was cut by 1 base, the J end by 5 bases, with 5 bases between. The CDR3 is 13 amino acids. CDR1 is LGHDT, CDR2 YNNKEL, per germline (reference sequence).

Details on this clone: A much larger clone sits a single nucleotide away, making a read error possible. V is TRBV4-2 and J is TRBJ2-7; D remains unclear. The length of the CDR3 is 12 residues. CDR1 and CDR2 (germline): LGHNA, YNFKEQ. V lost 4 bases to trimming and J lost 0 bases, with 4 bases between them. The CDR3 reads CASSLSSYEQYF. The CDR3 coding sequence is TGTGCCAGCAGCCTGAGCTCCTACGAGCAGTACTTC.

The chain recombines TRBV7-2 with TRBJ1-2; tentatively, D is TRBD1 (5 bases). The CDR3 consists of 13 residues. The germline V gene encodes CDR1 SGHTA and CDR2 FQGNSA. V gave up 5 bases and J gave up 4 bases, with 11 bases separating them. CDR3 coding DNA: TGTGCCAGCAGCCCCCAGGGCCCCTATGGCTACACCTTC. It specifies CASSPQGPYGYTF.

The rearrangement links TRBV10-3 to TRBJ1-2, with D possibly matching TRBD1 (5 bases). V was shortened by 3 bases and J by 4 bases, with 9 bases between the two germline ends. The germline CDR1 and CDR2 sequences are ENHRY and SYGVKD. The CDR3 extends over 13 amino acids. The CDR3: CAISDRQLYGYTF. In DNA form, the CDR3 reads TGTGCCATCAGTGACAGACAGCTCTATGGCTACACCTTC.

V and J are TRBV7-9 and TRBJ1-4; maybe TRBD1 (6 bases). Germline CDR1 SEHNR, CDR2 FQNEAQ (reference sequence). There are 16 residues in the CDR3. The V end lost 10 bases, the J end lost 6 bases, and 24 bases lay between the germline ends. The CDR3 DNA reads as TGTGCCACCTCACAGGGACGAGGAACCGGGCATGAAAAACTGTTTTTT. Translating it yields CATSQGRGTGHEKLFF.

CDR3 DNA: TGTGCCAGCAGCCAAGGACAGGGGGCATATAACACTGAAGCTTTCTTT. Amino acid sequence: CASSQGQGAYNTEAFF. V gene TRBV7-9 combines with J gene TRBJ1-1; 11 positions match TRBD1. Germline V CDR1 and CDR2: SEHNR, FQNEAQ (reference sequence). Trimming took 5 bases from V and 2 from J; bases not matched to a gene: 7. This CDR3 has 16 amino acids. The full variable domain, rest sourced from reference TRBV7-9 and TRBJ1-1, is DTGVSQNPRHKITKRGQNVTFRCDPISEHNRLYWYRQTLGQGPEFLTYFQNEAQLEKSRLLSDRFSAERPKGSFSTLEIQRTEQGDSAMYLCASSQGQGAYNTEAFFGQGTRLTVV.

This chain joins TRBV19 and TRBJ1-5; D is uncertain. CDR1 is LNHDA and CDR2 is SQIVND in the germline V gene (reference sequence). The CDR3 loop spans 13 amino acids. V lost 6 bases, J lost 4 bases, and 10 bases lay in between. CDR3 amino acids: CASRNDGNQPQHF. The CDR3 DNA follows: TGTGCCAGTAGGAACGACGGTAATCAGCCCCAGCATTTT.

The V and J genes are TRBV2 and TRBJ2-7; D call uncertain. V was trimmed by 4 bases and J by 4 bases, leaving 14 bases between them. Germline CDR1 reads SNHLY; CDR2 reads FYNNEI. This CDR3 has 14 residues. Written as DNA, the CDR3 is TGTGCCAGCAGTGTGTGGCAGGCAGGTTACGAGCAGTACTTC. Its translation is CASSVWQAGYEQYF.